This is a list of T cell receptor beta chains from one sample in a study of spatial heterogeneity in lung cancer. TCRdb analysed the 5' RACE reads with MiXCR anew, one entry per CDR3 protein. The table has about 47,000 distinct CDR3 sequences, less than 9% seen once. The sequencing here drew on PBMCs, taken at follow-up. All receptors come from a female donor with early-stage non-small cell lung cancer. Each CDR3 is given with its conserved first and last residue. The D gene is left open where the match is weak. Clone size, where shown, is once, few, many, or a class for clones that have expanded.

J gene | CDR3 length | V gene | D gene | clone size | CDR3 DNA | CDR3 protein
TRBJ2-1 | 16 | TRBV7-2 | TRBD2 | . | TGTGCCAGCAGCTTAGGCCCGGGACTAGCGGGGGGGCCTCAGTTCTTC | CASSLGPGLAGGPQFF
TRBJ2-2 | 15 | TRBV7-8 | TRBD1 | few | TGTGCCAGCAGCTTAGGACAGGGTTCTAGCGGGGAGCTGTTTTTT | CASSLGQGSSGELFF
TRBJ1-2 | 17 | TRBV7-9 | . | . | TGTGCCAGCAGCTTCACCCTAACCGGGGCCGTTAACTATGGCTACACCTTC | CASSFTLTGAVNYGYTF
TRBJ1-2 | 15 | TRBV20-1 | . | many | TGCAGTGCTACTCGAGTCGTCGGGGACCCTAGAGGCTACACCTTC | CSATRVVGDPRGYTF
TRBJ2-3 | 17 | TRBV18 | TRBD2 | many | TGTGCCAGCTCACCCTACGTGAGAGCGGGGGTGACAGATACGCAGTATTTT | CASSPYVRAGVTDTQYF
TRBJ2-1 | 12 | TRBV20-1 | . | few | TGCAGTGCCCGGACCGACGGTGGTGAGCAGTTCTTC | CSARTDGGEQFF
TRBJ1-1 | 17 | TRBV5-1 | TRBD1 | . | TGCGCCAGCAGCCCACGGACAGGAGGGGAGGTCGCCACTGAAGCTTTCTTT | CASSPRTGGEVATEAFF
TRBJ2-1 | 12 | TRBV29-1 | . | many | TGCAGCGTTGTCCGCCCGGCCAATGAGCAGTTCTTC | CSVVRPANEQFF
TRBJ1-3 | 15 | TRBV6-1 | . | few | TGTGCCAGCAGTAACTACCCAACCCCCCGGAACACCATATATTTT | CASSNYPTPRNTIYF
TRBJ2-3 | 14 | TRBV25-1 | . | . | TGTGCCAGCAGTAAACGACAGGGCACAGATACGCAGTATTTT | CASSKRQGTDTQYF
TRBJ2-7 | 14 | TRBV15 | TRBD1 | many | TGTGCCACCAGCTGGGACAGGGGAGTCGGCGAGCAGTACTTC | CATSWDRGVGEQYF
TRBJ2-7 | 15 | TRBV5-1 | TRBD1 | . | TGCGCCAGCAGCCTAGGGGACAGGGGGCCTTACGAGCAGTACTTC | CASSLGDRGPYEQYF
TRBJ1-6 | 14 | TRBV6-5 | . | few | TGTGCCAGCAGTCCCGAGCAGGGTGATTCACCCCTCCACTTT | CASSPEQGDSPLHF
TRBJ2-1 | 15 | TRBV24-1 | TRBD1 | . | TGTGCCACCAGTGATTTAGGGGGCCTGGGCAATGAGCAGTTCTTC | CATSDLGGLGNEQFF
TRBJ2-3 | 10 | TRBV29-1 | . | many | TGCAGCGTTGACACAGATACGCAGTATTTT | CSVDTDTQYF
TRBJ2-6 | 14 | TRBV7-9 | . | many | TGTGCCAGCAGCTTAAAAGCTGGGGCCAACGTCCTGACTTTC | CASSLKAGANVLTF
TRBJ1-5 | 15 | TRBV2 | . | many | TGTGCCAGCAGTGACGTGACAGCGGGATATCAGCCCCAGCATTTT | CASSDVTAGYQPQHF
TRBJ1-1 | 17 | TRBV5-1 | . | . | TGCGCCAGCAGCCGTGACGGACAGCTCGAGATGAACACTGAAGCTTTCTTT | CASSRDGQLEMNTEAFF
TRBJ2-7 | 12 | TRBV4-1 | . | . | TGCGCCAGCAGTAAGGGTTCCTACGAGCAGTACTTC | CASSKGSYEQYF
TRBJ2-7 | 12 | TRBV7-9 | . | . | TGTGCCAGCAGCTTCCAAGAGGGCGAGCAGTACTTC | CASSFQEGEQYF
TRBJ1-3 | 15 | TRBV7-2 | . | few | TGTGCCAGCAGCCCAAGACGGAGCTCTGGAAACACCATATATTTT | CASSPRRSSGNTIYF
TRBJ2-1 | 13 | TRBV3-1 | . | many | TGTGCCAGCAGCCAAGGGGAAGGATATGAGCAGTTCTTC | CASSQGEGYEQFF
TRBJ1-3 | 17 | TRBV7-2 | TRBD1 | few | TGTGCCAGCAGCTTAGCTACCTACAGGGGAGGAGGAAACACCATATATTTT | CASSLATYRGGGNTIYF
TRBJ2-3 | 15 | TRBV4-2 | TRBD1 | . | TGTGCCAGCAGCCAAGGGACAGGGGCCGGAGATACGCAGTATTTT | CASSQGTGAGDTQYF
TRBJ2-5 | 15 | TRBV5-1 | TRBD2 | many | TGCGCCAGCAGCTACTCCGGGACTAGACAAGAGACCCAGTACTTC | CASSYSGTRQETQYF
TRBJ2-1 | 12 | TRBV7-2 | TRBD2 | . | TGTGCCAGCAGCCCGCGACTAGCCGAGCAGTTCTTC | CASSPRLAEQFF
TRBJ2-1 | 16 | TRBV7-8 | . | . | TGTGCCAGCAGCTTAGCGCCACCGGCGGCTTACAATGAGCAGTTCTTC | CASSLAPPAAYNEQFF
TRBJ2-2 | 16 | TRBV6-4 | . | . | TGTGCCAGCAGTGGCTCGATTACTACTGCCGGCGGGGAGCTGTTTTTT | CASSGSITTAGGELFF
TRBJ2-5 | 14 | TRBV9 | TRBD2 | many | TGTGCCAGCACCCTCTCGGGGGGGGAGGAGACCCAGTACTTC | CASTLSGGEETQYF
TRBJ1-5 | 16 | TRBV7-9 | TRBD1 | many | TGTGCCAGCAGCATGCAGACAGGGGGCACCAATCAGCCCCAGCATTTT | CASSMQTGGTNQPQHF
TRBJ2-4 | 13 | TRBV12-5 | . | many | TGTGCTAGTGGTTTGGAAACCAGGGACATTCAGTACTTC | CASGLETRDIQYF
TRBJ1-1 | 13 | TRBV20-1 | . | . | TGCAGTACCAGGAGAGGGTATGACACTGAAGCTTTCTTT | CSTRRGYDTEAFF
TRBJ1-2 | 14 | TRBV5-6 | . | many | TGTGCCAGCATCATTACAGGGAGTAACCATGGCTACACCTTC | CASIITGSNHGYTF
TRBJ2-7 | 12 | TRBV29-1 | . | many | TGCAGCGTTGTGCCAGGTTCCTACGAGCAGTACTTC | CSVVPGSYEQYF
TRBJ2-6 | 15 | TRBV2 | . | many | TGTGCCGGTGGCCGAGGCCTCTCTGGGGCCAACGTCCTGACTTTC | CAGGRGLSGANVLTF
TRBJ2-3 | 16 | TRBV6-2/TRBV6-3 | TRBD2 | many | TGTGCCAGCAGAAGCCTAGCGGGGGGACGCACAGATACGCAGTATTTT | CASRSLAGGRTDTQYF
TRBJ1-1 | 16 | TRBV11-1 | . | few | TGTGCCAGCAGCTCCGCGAAGAGGGCTAGCAACACTGAAGCTTTCTTT | CASSSAKRASNTEAFF
TRBJ2-1 | 15 | TRBV4-1 | TRBD2 | few | TGCGCCAGCAGCTACGGGGGGGCTATAAGTGGTGGGCAGTTCTTC | CASSYGGAISGGQFF
TRBJ2-1 | 16 | TRBV11-2 | TRBD2 | many | TGTGCCAGCAGCTTATATGTTCAGCGGGGGAACAATGAGCAGTTCTTC | CASSLYVQRGNNEQFF
TRBJ2-3 | 14 | TRBV19 | . | . | TGTGCCACGGAGGACTACCAAAGCACAGATACGCAGTGTTTT | CATEDYQSTDTQCF
TRBJ1-1 | 12 | TRBV6-5 | TRBD1 | many | TGTGCCAGCAAGGGGGCGAACACTGAAGCTTTCTTT | CASKGANTEAFF
TRBJ1-1 | 12 | TRBV30 | . | . | TGTGCCTGGAAGGCGAGGAACACTGAAGCTTTCTTT | CAWKARNTEAFF
TRBJ2-2 | 15 | TRBV28 | TRBD1 | many | TGTGCCAGCAGGACAGGGGGGGCGGACACCGGGGAGCTGTTTTTT | CASRTGGADTGELFF
TRBJ1-6 | 15 | TRBV7-9 | . | many | TGTGCCAGCAGCCCCACCGGAGCCGGAGATAGACCCCTCCACTTT | CASSPTGAGDRPLHF
TRBJ2-2 | 15 | TRBV5-1 | TRBD1 | many | TGCGCCAGCAGCTCCTCGGACAGGGCTGGCGGGGAGCTGTTTTTT | CASSSSDRAGGELFF
TRBJ1-1 | 13 | TRBV11-3 | . | . | TGTGCCAGCAGCTCCCAGACGTACACTGAAGCTTTCTTT | CASSSQTYTEAFF